This TCR beta chain was retrieved from a study of T cell repertoires in cytomegalovirus infection. Study-wide findings and caveats: Public TCR beta family frequency separated CMV-and-HLA carriers, including in an independent cohort.

The CDR3 totals 13 residues. Per germline, CDR1 SGHTA and CDR2 FQGNSA. After removal of 2 bases from V and 5 bases from J, the junction contained 1 base not matched to a gene. The table lists this clonotype with a few counts. Its antigen remains unknown. TCRdb itself ran the reads through MiXCR, one entry per CDR3 protein. The sample includes about 500,000 distinct CDR3 sequences, roughly a third of them seen just once. The TCR was taken from a human donor in good health (CMV status not recorded). Some clones in this sample may be carry-over from other donors' samples. The sequenced sample was cultured PBMCs, obtained from culture after CMV antigen stimulation. The V gene is TRBV7-2, the J gene TRBJ2-7, with 9 bases matching TRBD1. The CDR3 DNA sequence: TGTGCCAGCAGCTTACGGACAGGGGACGAGCAGTACTTC. It specifies CASSLRTGDEQYF.